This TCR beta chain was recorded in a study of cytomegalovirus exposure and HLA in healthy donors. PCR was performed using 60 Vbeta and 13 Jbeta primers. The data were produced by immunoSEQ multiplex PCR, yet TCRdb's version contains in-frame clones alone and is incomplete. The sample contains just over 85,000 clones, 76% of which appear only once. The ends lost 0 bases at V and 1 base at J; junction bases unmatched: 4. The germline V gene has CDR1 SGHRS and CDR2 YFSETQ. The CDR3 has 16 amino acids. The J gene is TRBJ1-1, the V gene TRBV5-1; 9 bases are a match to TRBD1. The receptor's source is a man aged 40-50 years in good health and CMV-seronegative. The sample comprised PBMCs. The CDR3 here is CASSLERTGANTEAFF. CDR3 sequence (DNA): TGCGCCAGCAGCTTGGAGAGGACAGGGGCGAACACTGAAGCTTTCTTT. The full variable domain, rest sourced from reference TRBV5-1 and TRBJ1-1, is KAGVTQTPRYLIKTRGQQVTLSCSPISGHRSVSWYQQTPGQGLQFLFEYFSETQRNKGNFPGRFSGRQFSNSRSEMNVSTLELGDSALYLCASSLERTGANTEAFFGQGTRLTVV.